These 2 T cell receptor beta chains came from one sample sequenced in a study of T-cell memory formation after mild COVID-19. TCRdb reprocessed the 5' RACE reads via MiXCR and lists one record per CDR3 protein. This table holds about 90,000 distinct CDR3 sequences, about 13% found once. Sequenced material: PBMCs or a T cell subset sorted from them (not recorded which). These receptors were taken from an adult woman who had mild COVID-19 (a few samples of this study predate the infection). Cell type and time point are not known.

This clonotype was counted between two and nine times. The chain joins TRBV29-1 to TRBJ2-5; tentatively, D is TRBD2 (5 bases). The CDR3 length is 11 residues. Deletions cut 3 bases from V and 5 bases from J, with 7 bases between. The germline V gene has CDR1 SQVTM and CDR2 ANQGSEA. CDR3 DNA sequence: TGCAGCGTTGATCCGGGGGAGACCCAGTACTTC. It specifies CSVDPGETQYF.

This clonotype was seen more than once but under ten times. The V gene is TRBV7-9, the J gene TRBJ2-1; no clear D. The germline CDR1 and CDR2 sequences are SEHNR and FQNEAQ (reference sequence). The length of the CDR3 is 13 residues. The germline V and J ends were trimmed by 4 bases and 7 bases, with 11 bases remaining between them. Written as DNA, the CDR3 is TGTGCCAGCAGCTCCGATCGGTCAAATGAGCAGTTCTTC. This encodes CASSSDRSNEQFF.